Presented here are 19 T cell receptor beta chains from one specimen sequenced in a study of shared T cell receptors in the human thymus. Sequencing was performed with immunoSEQ multiplex PCR; in TCRdb, only in-frame clones are kept and a portion is missing. The table records around 730,000 clones, 75% to 90% of them present only once. The same data also contributed to another study, on human thymus T cells.

The sample consisted of thymocytes. The source of these receptors is a girl under three years old with a congenital heart defect.

The chain employs TRBV10-3 and TRBJ2-6, with D maybe TRBD1 (5 bases). Germline V gene lookup returns CDR1 ENHRY and CDR2 SYGVKD. V lost 3 bases and J lost 2, with 11 bases in between. CDR3 length: 16 amino acids. The CDR3 reads CAISDEIRAGANVLTF. The DNA of the CDR3 is TGTGCCATCAGTGACGAGATCAGGGCTGGGGCCAACGTCCTGACTTTC.

This chain joins TRBV5-1 and TRBJ1-2; no definite D call. Germline lookup yields CDR1 SGHRS and CDR2 YFSETQ. V was trimmed by 1 base and J by 5 bases, leaving 18 bases between them. This CDR3 is built from 16 residues. In DNA, the CDR3 is TGCGCCAGCAGCTTGAGGCCATCTTGCCGCGGTTATGGCTACACCTTC. Protein sequence: CASSLRPSCRGYGYTF.

This rearrangement joins TRBV28 to TRBJ1-2; D not resolved. Per the germline V gene, CDR1 is MDHEN and CDR2 is SYDVKM. V lost 4 bases, J lost 5 bases, and 14 bases lay in between. This CDR3 region has 14 residues. CDR3 nucleotides: TGTGCCAGCAGTTCTAGGTTCGCCGGATATGGCTACACCTTC. Its protein is CASSSRFAGYGYTF.

This sequence joins TRBV6-5 and TRBJ1-1, with TRBD1 as a possible D gene (6 bases). The germline CDR1 and CDR2 sequences are MNHEY and SVGAGI. This CDR3 region has 15 residues. Trimming stripped 2 bases from V and 0 bases from J, with 10 bases between. CDR3 in amino acids: CASSYRDTLNTEAFF. As DNA, the CDR3 is TGTGCCAGCAGTTACCGGGACACGCTGAACACTGAAGCTTTCTTT.

Comments on this clone: A read error may produce the germline difference seen at one junction end. This sequence joins TRBV27 and TRBJ1-5; the match to TRBD1 covers 7 bases. The CDR3 has 14 residues. Germline CDR1 is MNHEY and CDR2 is SMNVEV (reference sequence). This chain's CDR3 is CAGSPEDRLEPQHF. CDR3 nucleotides: TGTGCCGGCAGTCCAGAGGACAGGCTTGAGCCCCAGCATTTT.

The rearrangement joins TRBV5-1 to TRBJ2-2, with D perhaps matching TRBD2 (7 bases). The CDR3 sequence is 17 residues long. CDR1 and CDR2 (germline): SGHRS, YFSETQ. V was cut by 0 bases and J by 3 bases, with 15 bases left in between. The CDR3 loop is CASSLAGGPEDTGELFF. The CDR3 DNA sequence: TGCGCCAGCAGCTTGGCCGGGGGGCCCGAGGACACCGGGGAGCTGTTTTTT.

The chain couples TRBV11-3 to TRBJ2-3; the match to TRBD2 covers 7 bases. The length of the CDR3 is 17 residues. The junction had 8 bases not matched to a gene; V was cut back by 2 bases and J by 0 bases. Germline V CDR1 and CDR2: SGHNT, YENEEA. The chain's CDR3 is CASSLTISSGSTDTQYF. As DNA, the CDR3 is TGTGCCAGCAGCTTAACAATTTCTAGCGGTAGCACAGATACGCAGTATTTT.

DNA for the CDR3: TGTGCCAGCAGTAAAATACAGGGAAACACCATATATTTT. Translating gives CASSKIQGNTIYF. The V gene is TRBV6-5, the J gene TRBJ1-3; D uncertain. Trimming took off 5 bases at V and 4 bases at J, with 9 bases between the two ends. The germline V gene has CDR1 MNHEY and CDR2 SVGAGI. The CDR3 totals 13 residues.

The chain is built from TRBV28 and TRBJ1-5; D remains ambiguous. Germline-derived CDR1 and CDR2 are MDHEN and SYDVKM. The germline V and J ends were trimmed by 6 bases and 3 bases, with 21 bases remaining between them. The length of the CDR3 is 17 residues. The DNA for the CDR3 is TGTGCCAGCAGCCTTCTTGGAGTGAGGGAATACAATCAGCCCCAGCATTTT. This codes for CASSLLGVREYNQPQHF.

The chain carries TRBV5-1 and TRBJ1-3; 8 nucleotides align to TRBD1. Germline CDR1 and CDR2: SGHRS and YFSETQ. V was pared by 0 bases and J by 4 bases, with 6 bases of the junction left unmatched. The CDR3 has 16 amino acids. The CDR3 coding sequence is TGCGCCAGCAGCTTGGGGCGACAGGGGTCGGGAAACACCATATATTTT. Translating gives CASSLGRQGSGNTIYF.

This chain connects TRBV27 to TRBJ1-5; TRBD1 matches 11 bases. Germline assignment: CDR1 MNHEY and CDR2 SMNVEV (reference sequence). This CDR3 comprises 17 residues. V gave up 5 bases and J gave up 3 bases; unmatched junction bases: 9. This CDR3 reads CASSPNRDRGFNQPQHF. The CDR3 nucleotides read TGTGCCAGCAGTCCAAACCGGGACAGGGGGTTCAATCAGCCCCAGCATTTT.

This chain uses TRBV4-3 with TRBJ1-4; weak D call: TRBD1 (5 bases). The V gene lost 3 bases and the J gene lost 0 bases, with 20 bases spanning the gap. Per germline, CDR1 LGHNA and CDR2 YSLEER. CDR3 length: 19 amino acids. CDR3: CASSQRTGLLGATNEKLFF. The CDR3 nucleotides are TGCGCCAGCAGCCAGCGAACAGGCCTCCTCGGAGCAACTAATGAAAAACTGTTTTTT.

V is TRBV28 and J is TRBJ1-6, with 9 bases lining up with TRBD1. There are 16 residues in the CDR3. Germline V CDR1 and CDR2: MDHEN, SYDVKM. Trimming took 2 bases from V and 9 from J; bases not matched to a gene: 8. The CDR3 DNA sequence: TGTGCCAGCAGTTTACGGGACAGGGAGATGCTTTCACCCCTCCACTTT. It encodes CASSLRDREMLSPLHF.

V is TRBV6-5 and J is TRBJ2-3; D possibly corresponds to TRBD2 (5 bases). Trimming removed 0 bases at V and 3 bases at J, with 10 bases between. Germline V CDR1 and CDR2: MNHEY, SVGAGI. This CDR3 is 15 amino acids long. DNA for the CDR3: TGTGCCAGCAGTTACTCGAGGACTGAGACAGATACGCAGTATTTT. Translation gives CASSYSRTETDTQYF.

This clone has just a few counts. This sample includes further DNA sequences coding for the same CDR3. The genes are TRBV4-1 and TRBJ2-7; TRBD2 might be the D (6 bases). V was trimmed by 0 bases and J by 0 bases, leaving 12 bases between them. This CDR3 contains 16 residues. From germline, CDR1 is MGHRA and CDR2 YSYEKL. CDR3 sequence reads: CASSQEGTGSSYEQYF. The CDR3 coding sequence is TGCGCCAGCAGCCAAGAGGGGACTGGCAGCTCCTACGAGCAGTACTTC.

This chain joins TRBV19 and TRBJ1-2, with a weak D call TRBD1 (5 bases). The V end lost 3 bases, the J end lost 5 bases, and 13 bases lay between the germline ends. The V gene's germline CDR1 is LNHDA and CDR2 SQIVND (reference sequence). This CDR3 has 14 amino acids. The CDR3 coding sequence is TGTGCCAGTAGTATCTCCAGGGCCCCGTATGGCTACACCTTC. This sequence encodes CASSISRAPYGYTF.

The sample holds one count of this clone. The chain carries TRBV6-5 and TRBJ1-3, with D hard to call. The CDR3 covers 16 residues. The V end lost 0 bases, the J end lost 4 bases, and 13 bases lay between the germline ends. CDR1 is MNHEY, CDR2 SVGAGI, per germline. The CDR3 protein is CASSYSRSPAGNTIYF. DNA for the CDR3: TGTGCCAGCAGTTACTCGAGGTCACCTGCCGGAAACACCATATATTTT.

This chain links TRBV5-1 with TRBJ1-1, with D unresolved. Germline V gives CDR1 SGHRS, CDR2 YFSETQ. This CDR3 has 17 residues. Trimming shortened V by 0 bases and J by 5 bases, and 20 bases separated the two germline ends. The CDR3 reads CASSLGREVARNTEAFF. For the CDR3, the DNA is TGCGCCAGCAGCTTGGGGAGGGAGGTAGCGAGGAATACTGAAGCTTTCTTT.

The chain employs TRBV4-1 and TRBJ1-1, with D tentatively TRBD1 (6 bases). V was clipped by 0 bases and J by 4 bases, with 18 bases between them. Germline assignment: CDR1 MGHRA and CDR2 YSYEKL. This CDR3 is built from 17 residues. The CDR3 DNA follows: TGCGCCAGCAGCCAAGAAAGGGGCGGACAGCCGGGCACTGAAGCTTTCTTT. Translated: CASSQERGGQPGTEAFF.